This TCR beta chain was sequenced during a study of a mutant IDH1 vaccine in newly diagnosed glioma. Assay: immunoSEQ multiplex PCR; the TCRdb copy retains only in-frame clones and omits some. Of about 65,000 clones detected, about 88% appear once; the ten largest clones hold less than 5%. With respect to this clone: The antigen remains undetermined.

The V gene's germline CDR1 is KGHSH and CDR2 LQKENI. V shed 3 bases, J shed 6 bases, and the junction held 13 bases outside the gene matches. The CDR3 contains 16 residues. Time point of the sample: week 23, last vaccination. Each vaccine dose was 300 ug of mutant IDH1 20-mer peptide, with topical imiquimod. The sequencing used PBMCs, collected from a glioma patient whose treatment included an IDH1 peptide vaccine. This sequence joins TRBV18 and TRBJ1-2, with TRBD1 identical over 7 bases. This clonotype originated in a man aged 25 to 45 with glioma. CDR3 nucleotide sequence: TGTGCCAGCTCACCCCTCGAAGGGGGCGCAGACCATGGCTACACCTTC. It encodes CASSPLEGGADHGYTF.